This T cell receptor beta chain was captured in a study of molecular identifiers for immune sequencing clone quantification. About the research overall: Across replicate runs, RNA obtained from approximately 20,000 or 100,000 naive CD8 cells was divided into five, with four undergoing sequencing. Study-wide results and caveats: Clones that exceeded 20 RNA copies held over 99% of effector molecules, yet under 1% in naive cells. Identical TCR molecules that share a barcode could lead to an underestimation of highly expanded clone sizes.

This clonotype was seen ten or more times. As yet, its antigen is unknown. Investigators produced naive CD8 libraries from around 20,000 to 1,000,000 sorted cells, drawing on 10%, 30% or 50% RNA. Via MiXCR, TCRdb re-called the PCR reads, giving one row per CDR3 protein. The data contain a few hundred thousand distinct CDR3 sequences, roughly 24% of them singletons. This receptor was taken from a human donor in good health. Some libraries in this study had Jurkat cell RNA spiked in. Sample: naive CD8+ T cells from blood, with Jurkat cell RNA spiked in. Subset of the sample: FACS-sorted CD8+CD4-CCR7+CD45RA+ naive T cells.

The CDR3 bases are TGTGCCAGCAGCCCCCCGGGGAGCGAAGAGACCCAGTACTTC. Its protein product is CASSPPGSEETQYF. The chain combines TRBV5-4 with TRBJ2-5; maybe TRBD2 (5 bases). The CDR3 covers 14 residues. The ends were cut back, 4 bases at V and 3 bases at J, with 13 bases in the middle. Germline V lookup: CDR1 SGHNT, CDR2 YYREEE (reference sequence).